This T cell receptor (beta chain) was recovered during a study of CDR3 diversity in severe acne. The germline V gene has CDR1 DFQATT and CDR2 SNEGSKA (reference sequence). Ends included, the CDR3 has 12 residues. About this clonotype: The DNA is left out, because the CDR3 cannot be placed on it with certainty; the CDR3 is given as TCRdb lists it.

TCRdb recomputed calls from the PCR reads with MiXCR, one row per CDR3 protein. The sample shows around 83,000 distinct CDR3 sequences, roughly 49% of them seen only once. Sequenced input: blood. The rearrangement links TRBV20-1 to TRBJ1-2; the table names TRBD1, a call not compared with the DNA. The sequence derives from a male donor with severe acne vulgaris. CDR3 sequence: CNAPTGDYGCTF.